Here is one T cell receptor (beta chain) with its context. This CDR3 comprises 12 residues. Between the trimmed V and J ends, which lost 4 bases and 6 bases, there was a span of 9 bases. Germline loops: CDR1 SGDLS, CDR2 YYNGEE. Study processing details: Estimated nucleated cell counts came from reference gene primer amplification. The repertoire was sequenced with immunoSEQ multiplex PCR; TCRdb's copy has only in-frame clones and lacks some. V and J calls and clone size come straight from that table; D and trimming were deduced from the DNA. The sample has around 160,000 clones; around 75% are singletons. The data are from a study of blood T cell repertoires in COVID-19. Study-wide context: Material from acute and convalescent COVID-19 was sourced from the United States, Italy and Spain. The analysed material was cDNA or gDNA that came from T cells, B-cell-depleted T cells, or PBMCs.

Sequencing was done on a sample of peripheral blood. The receptor was derived from a woman aged 80 or older with acute or convalescent COVID-19. J is TRBJ2-3 and V is TRBV9, with D perhaps matching TRBD2 (5 bases). The CDR3 DNA is TGTGCCAGCAGCCCGGGGTTGGATACGCAGTATTTT. Its translation is CASSPGLDTQYF.